Below, 15 T cell receptor beta chains from the same sample are listed, as sequenced in a study of blood T cell repertoires in COVID-19. TCRdb's table, derived via immunoSEQ multiplex PCR, lists solely in-frame clones and lacks some. The profile shows approximately 470,000 clones, 70% to 90% of them singletons. Sequences were obtained from peripheral blood. These TCRs come from a human donor in a cohort sampled during active COVID-19.

The V gene is TRBV6-5, the J gene TRBJ1-2, with D perhaps TRBD1 (5 bases). Germline V lookup: CDR1 MNHEY, CDR2 SVGAGI. The V end was cut by 8 bases, the J end by 4 bases, with 8 bases between. CDR3 size: 11 residues. The CDR3 region is CASGQGYGYTF. The DNA for the CDR3 is TGTGCCAGCGGACAAGGCTATGGCTACACCTTC.

Comment on this clone: The same CDR3 can be traced to other DNA sequences in this sample. CDR3 nucleotides: TGTGCCAGCTCACCGGGACTAGCGGGGACAGATACGCAGTATTTT. It yields the protein CASSPGLAGTDTQYF. The chain combines TRBV18 with TRBJ2-3; 13 bases agree with TRBD2. This CDR3 comprises 15 residues. CDR1 is KGHSH, CDR2 LQKENI, per germline. Trimming at V came to 3 bases and at J to 3 bases, leaving 0 bases not matched to a gene.

This rearrangement joins TRBV29-1 to TRBJ2-5, with 9 nucleotides matching TRBD2. Trimming cost V 0 bases and J 6 bases; bases outside gene matches: 14. The CDR3 runs to 17 residues. Germline V gene lookup returns CDR1 SQVTM and CDR2 ANQGSEA. CDR3 sequence: CSVEDLSLAGQMKTQYF. CDR3 nucleotide sequence: TGCAGCGTTGAAGATCTTAGTCTAGCGGGACAGATGAAGACCCAGTACTTC.

This chain uses TRBV18 with TRBJ1-5; tentative D call: TRBD1 (5 bases). Per the germline V gene, CDR1 is KGHSH and CDR2 is LQKENI. The CDR3 sequence is 15 residues long. The V end lost 3 bases, the J end lost 6 bases, and 15 bases lay between the germline ends. The CDR3 spells CASSPQDRVGQPQHF. The DNA of the CDR3 is TGTGCCAGCTCACCCCAAGACAGAGTGGGTCAGCCCCAGCATTTT.

The genes are TRBV19 and TRBJ2-1; tentative D call: TRBD1 (5 bases). In germline, CDR1 is LNHDA, CDR2 SQIVND (reference sequence). Trimming removed 5 bases at V and 6 bases at J, with 14 bases between. The CDR3 is made up of 14 amino acids. CDR3 sequence (DNA): TGTGCCAGTAGTTTGCAGGGTGAATTCAATGAGCAGTTCTTC. It specifies CASSLQGEFNEQFF.

The rearrangement uses TRBV2 and TRBJ2-2, with D unresolved. Germline V CDR1 and CDR2: SNHLY, FYNNEI. The length of the CDR3 is 16 residues. Trimming shortened V by 6 bases and J by 2 bases, and 16 bases separated the two germline ends. CDR3: CASSIQSPYNTGELFF. DNA for the CDR3: TGTGCCAGCAGCATACAGAGTCCGTACAACACCGGGGAGCTGTTTTTT.

The rearrangement links TRBV7-2 to TRBJ2-3, with 13 bases fitting TRBD2. The trim removed 0 bases at V and 6 bases at J, leaving 3 bases unmatched. CDR3 size: 16 residues. Germline-derived CDR1 and CDR2 are SGHTA and FQGNSA. The DNA for the CDR3 is TGTGCCAGCAGCTTAGCACTAGCGGGAGGGATGGATACGCAGTATTTT. Its translation is CASSLALAGGMDTQYF.

Here the CDR3 DNA reads TGTGCCAGCAGTGTCGGGGTTTATGGCTACACCTTC. It encodes CASSVGVYGYTF. The chain has TRBV6-2 or TRBV6-3 and TRBJ1-2; D is unresolved. The CDR3 is 12 amino acids. V shed 5 bases and J shed 5 bases, with 9 bases lying between them. The germline CDR1 and CDR2 sequences are MNHEY and SVGEGT.

The rearrangement joins TRBV15 to TRBJ2-7, with 8 bases aligning to TRBD2. The trim removed 0 bases at V and 0 bases at J, leaving 7 bases unmatched. Germline CDR1 and CDR2: LNHNV and YYDKDF (reference sequence). The CDR3 sequence is 17 residues long. CDR3 sequence reads: CATSRDLGTRISYEQYF. CDR3 DNA sequence: TGTGCCACCAGCAGAGATCTTGGGACTAGGATCTCCTACGAGCAGTACTTC.

J is TRBJ2-7 and V is TRBV6-5; 8 nucleotides align to TRBD1. The CDR3 covers 15 residues. CDR1 and CDR2 (germline): MNHEY, SVGAGI. V dropped 6 bases and J dropped 5; count of bases not matched to a gene: 12. CDR3 sequence reads: CASRTMDRAKNEQYF. The CDR3 DNA is TGTGCCAGCAGAACAATGGACAGGGCCAAGAACGAGCAGTACTTC.

This chain links TRBV4-2 with TRBJ1-2; 10 bases are shared with TRBD1. This CDR3 comprises 15 residues. The J segment lost 6 bases and the V segment lost 3 bases, leaving 7 bases of the junction unmatched. The V gene's germline CDR1 is LGHNA and CDR2 YNFKEQ. CDR3 loop: CASSQTGGAEDGYTF. CDR3 bases: TGTGCCAGCAGCCAGACAGGGGGCGCGGAAGATGGCTACACCTTC.

The V call is TRBV4-3, the J call TRBJ2-7, with 14 bases that match TRBD2. V gave up 4 bases and J gave up 6 bases; unmatched junction bases: 2. CDR3 length: 14 amino acids. The germline gives CDR1 LGHNA, CDR2 YSLEER. CDR3 nucleotides: TGCGCCAGCAGCCCGGGACTAGCGGGAGCCGAGCAGTACTTC. This encodes CASSPGLAGAEQYF.

This clone was counted a few times. The rearrangement uses TRBV5-1 and TRBJ2-7, with a weak D call TRBD2 (6 bases). Germline V gene sequence: CDR1 SGHRS, CDR2 YFSETQ. With 4 bases removed from V and 4 bases from J, the gap between germline ends came to 12 bases. There are 13 residues in the CDR3. The CDR3 region has the DNA TGCGCCAGCAGCGGGGCAGGGAGGTACGAGCAGTACTTC. Its protein is CASSGAGRYEQYF.

The chain uses TRBV19 and TRBJ2-7, with 12 bases matching TRBD2. Looked up from germline, CDR1 is LNHDA and CDR2 is SQIVND (reference sequence). The CDR3 is 15 residues long. V dropped 5 bases and J dropped 5; count of bases not matched to a gene: 7. The CDR3 DNA is TGTGCCAGTAGTCCTTGGACTAGCGGGACCGACGAGCAGTACTTC. It is translated as CASSPWTSGTDEQYF.

The chain uses TRBV5-1 and TRBJ1-1; the D gene is possibly TRBD1 (6 bases). The CDR3 length is 15 residues. V lost 4 bases and J 0 bases, leaving 13 bases between the germline ends. The germline gives CDR1 SGHRS, CDR2 YFSETQ. The CDR3 region has the DNA TGCGCCAGCAGCCCCGGGACACCTATGAACACTGAAGCTTTCTTT. This gives the protein CASSPGTPMNTEAFF.